These 22 T cell receptor beta chains were sequenced from one sample in a study of T cells in women clearing cervical HPV infection. Profiling relied on immunoSEQ multiplex PCR, and the TCRdb table lists in-frame clones only, not all of them. Here the sample table reports some 32,000 clones. The sequenced sample was blood buffy coat. These receptors all come from a woman between 18 and 69 years old with a cervical HPV16 infection that either progressed to CIN3+ or cleared (not recorded which).

On this clone itself: The CDR3 is cut off 3 residues early in the read; its end comes from the germline J gene. The J gene is TRBJ1-4, the V gene TRBV20-1; TRBD1 aligns across 9 bases. This CDR3 comprises 14 residues. CDR1 is DFQATT, CDR2 SNEGSKA, per germline (reference sequence). Trimming cost V 4 bases and J 7 bases; bases outside gene matches: 7. CDR3 bases read: TGCAGTGCTATGGACAGGGGAGGAGGTGAAAAA. Its protein is CSAMDRGGGEK. The whole CDR3 protein is CSAMDRGGGEKLFF.

Remarks on this clone: The CDR3 end falls 3 residues outside the read, so it is completed with the germline J gene. The J gene is TRBJ1-4, the V gene TRBV25-1; weak D call: TRBD1 (5 bases). CDR3 length: 13 residues. Germline CDR1 MGHDK, CDR2 SYGVNS. The covered CDR3 bases are TGTGCCAGCAACCCACACGGGGGGTCACCA. Its translation is CASNPHGGSP. The CDR3 as a whole reads CASNPHGGSPLFF. Using reference TRBV25-1 and TRBJ1-4 for the parts outside the CDR3, the full variable domain is EADIYQTPRYLVIGTGKKITLECSQTMGHDKMYWYQQDPGMELHLIHYSYGVNSTEKGDLSSESTVSRIRTEHFPLTLESARPSHTSQYLCASNPHGGSPLFFGSGTQLSVL.

CDR3 DNA (partial): TGTGCCAGCAGCCGACAGATCTCCTACGAG. Encoded protein: CASSRQISYE. The entire CDR3 is CASSRQISYEQYF. The V gene is TRBV4-2, the J gene TRBJ2-7; TRBD1 might be the D (5 bases). The CDR3 end falls 3 residues outside the read, so it is completed with the germline J gene. V shed 4 bases and J shed 0 bases, with 7 bases lying between them. The CDR3 contains 13 residues. Germline V CDR1 and CDR2: LGHNA, YNFKEQ.

About this clone itself: One end of the junction varies from germline; a read error may be responsible. Sequencing ends 3 residues short of the CDR3 end; the germline J gene provides the rest. The V and J genes are TRBV2 and TRBJ1-2; D is undetermined. The germline V gene encodes CDR1 SNHLY and CDR2 FYNNEI. CDR3 length equals 14 residues. CDR3 DNA (partial): TGTACCAGCAGTGAAAGCGGGCCTGGATTTGGC. Its protein product is CTSSESGPGFG. The whole CDR3 reads CTSSESGPGFGYTF.

Details on this clone: The CDR3 extends 3 residues past the end of the read, so its final part is completed from the germline J gene. The chain is built from TRBV30 and TRBJ2-3, with a weak D call TRBD1 (5 bases). The germline gives CDR1 GTSNPN, CDR2 SVGIG (reference sequence). The CDR3 contains 15 residues. CDR3 sequence reads: CAWTTDSLRQETQYF. CDR3 DNA (partial): TGTGCCTGGACTACCGACAGTCTTCGTCAAGAGACG.

About this clone itself: The CDR3 end falls 3 residues outside the read, so it is completed with the germline J gene. This chain connects TRBV19 to TRBJ2-2; 9 positions agree with TRBD1. CDR1 and CDR2 (germline): LNHDA, SQIVND (reference sequence). The CDR3 covers 15 residues. The CDR3 sequence: CASRPTGGRIEKLFF. Partial CDR3 DNA: TGTGCCAGTAGACCGACAGGGGGGCGGATTGAAAAG.

Comments on this clone: The read falls 3 residues short of the CDR3 end, and the missing part is taken from the germline J gene. V usage is TRBV2 and J usage is TRBJ2-2; D gene uncertain. Germline V gene data show CDR1 as SNHLY and CDR2 as FYNNEI. V lost 5 bases and J lost 3, with 13 bases in between. This CDR3 comprises 15 residues. CDR3 DNA, as far as it was read: TGTGCCAGCAGTCGACTCCAAGCATACACCGGGGAG. Translated, it gives CASSRLQAYTGE. The full CDR3 reads CASSRLQAYTGELFF.

As concerns this clone: The observed sequence ends 3 residues before the CDR3 terminus, with the missing tail filled in from the germline J gene. The rearrangement uses TRBV18 and TRBJ1-1; TRBD1 agrees at 10 bases. Germline lookup yields CDR1 KGHSH and CDR2 LQKENI. The junction had 3 bases not matched to a gene; V was cut back by 5 bases and J by 3 bases. The CDR3 loop spans 14 amino acids. Partial CDR3 DNA: TGTGCCAGCTCAACGACAGGGGGCGACACTGAA. Translating gives CASSTTGGDTE. The full CDR3 is CASSTTGGDTEAFF.

In the case of this clone: Read sequence stops 3 residues before the CDR3 end, and the germline J gene provides the missing end. This chain links TRBV20-1 with TRBJ1-5; 7 bases match TRBD1. This CDR3 region has 13 residues. J lost 5 bases, V lost 6 bases, and 7 bases had no gene match. Germline V gives CDR1 DFQATT, CDR2 SNEGSKA (reference sequence). The CDR3 is CSAKTGQDQPQHF. CDR3 DNA, as far as it was read: TGCAGTGCAAAGACAGGGCAGGATCAGCCC.

About this clone: The read stops 3 residues short of the end of the CDR3; the missing end is completed from the germline J gene. The chain joins TRBV6-2 or TRBV6-3 to TRBJ1-4; D uncertain. V was pared by 4 bases and J by 9 bases, with 21 bases between. This CDR3 spans 16 amino acids. Germline V gives CDR1 MNHEY, CDR2 SVGEGT. The DNA read from the CDR3 is TGTGCCAGCAGTTCGATTGATATCACGCCGGGGAAAAAA. Translating it yields CASSSIDITPGKK. The CDR3 reads in full as CASSSIDITPGKKLFF.

CDR3 sequence: CSVPRTGHNEQFF. The CDR3 bases that were read are TGCAGCGTTCCCAGGACAGGACACAATGAG. The gene calls are TRBV29-1 and TRBJ2-1, with 7 nucleotides matching TRBD1. Read data end 3 residues before the CDR3 end; the end is taken from the germline J gene. This CDR3 has 13 amino acids. V lost 5 bases, J lost 5 bases, and 6 bases stayed unmatched. Germline lookup yields CDR1 SQVTM and CDR2 ANQGSEA.

Comment on this clone: The read comes to an end 3 residues before the CDR3 does, leaving the germline J gene to fill in the end. The V call is TRBV18, the J call TRBJ2-4; D may be TRBD1 or TRBD2 (7 bases each). Germline CDR1 is KGHSH and CDR2 is LQKENI. The CDR3 has 15 residues. CDR3 residues: CASSPREGARYGQYF. The covered CDR3 bases are TGTGCCAGCTCACCACGGGAGGGGGCTAGGTATGGT.

This CDR3 is CAGNRQGLRLSYGYTF. The part of the CDR3 DNA that was read is TGTGCCGGGAACCGACAGGGACTCCGCCTAAGTTATGGC. V is TRBV2 and J is TRBJ1-2; 7 bases agree with TRBD1. Sequencing ends 3 residues short of the CDR3 end; the germline J gene provides the rest. CDR1 and CDR2 from the germline V gene are SNHLY and FYNNEI. J was trimmed by 5 bases and V by 11 bases; bases with no gene match: 20. The CDR3 sequence is 16 residues long.

Comment on this clone: The sequenced fragment ends 3 residues before the CDR3 boundary, so the rest is inferred from the germline J gene. The chain employs TRBV4-2 and TRBJ1-6; D is unclear. Germline CDR1 reads LGHNA; CDR2 reads YNFKEQ. V shed 4 bases and J shed 6 bases, with 22 bases lying between them. This CDR3 is 18 amino acids long. The CDR3 bases that were read are TGTGCCAGCAGCCCTCAGTCGACATCCTGGAGGAGTAATTCACCC. It translates to CASSPQSTSWRSNSP. The complete CDR3 sequence is CASSPQSTSWRSNSPLHF.

To note about this clone: The read ends 3 residues early relative to the CDR3; the germline J gene fills the gap. This chain joins TRBV5-1 and TRBJ2-2, with D possibly TRBD1 on 6 matching bases. This CDR3 spans 14 amino acids. Germline V gene sequence: CDR1 SGHRS, CDR2 YFSETQ. CDR3 bases read: TGCGCCAGCAGCAGGGACATGAGTAATGAAAAG. Residues: CASSRDMSNEK. The entire CDR3 protein reads CASSRDMSNEKLFF.

Turning to this clone: Read sequence stops 3 residues before the CDR3 end, and the germline J gene provides the missing end. The chain combines TRBV20-1 with TRBJ2-5, with D perhaps TRBD2 (6 bases). The CDR3 runs 14 residues. The V end lost 3 bases, the J end lost 6 bases, and 17 bases lay between the germline ends. In germline, CDR1 is DFQATT, CDR2 SNEGSKA (reference sequence). Partial CDR3 DNA: TGCAGTGCTAGCCTCACGGGCGGGGCGAAGACC. Protein product: CSASLTGGAKT. From start to end, the CDR3 is CSASLTGGAKTQYF.

Partial CDR3 DNA: TGCAGTGCTATATGGACAGGGTACAGAGATACG. Translating it yields CSAIWTGYRDT. Given in full, the CDR3 is CSAIWTGYRDTQYF. The chain joins TRBV20-1 to TRBJ2-3; 8 bases match TRBD1. Read coverage stops 3 residues before the CDR3 terminus; the germline J gene supplies the remainder. V lost 4 bases and J lost 5; bases outside the gene matches: 8. This CDR3 contains 14 residues. CDR1 and CDR2 from the germline V gene are DFQATT and SNEGSKA (reference sequence).

This clone is deemed medium-sized by its frequency. The observed sequence ends 3 residues before the CDR3 terminus, with the missing tail filled in from the germline J gene. The gene calls are TRBV7-9 and TRBJ2-5; D ambiguous. The V gene lost 2 bases and the J gene lost 1 base, with 5 bases spanning the gap. The germline V gene has CDR1 SEHNR and CDR2 FQNEAQ (reference sequence). There are 13 residues in the CDR3. The part of the CDR3 DNA that was read is TGTGCCAGCAGCTTACAGGTCCAAGAGACC. Protein: CASSLQVQET. The whole CDR3 sequence reads CASSLQVQETQYF.

CDR3 region: CASSPGTHKGGSNQPQHF. The CDR3 DNA, read in part, is TGTGCCAGTAGTCCCGGGACTCATAAGGGAGGTAGCAATCAGCCC. The J gene is TRBJ1-5, the V gene TRBV19; maybe TRBD1 (5 bases). The read gets to within 3 residues of the CDR3 end, and the germline J gene fills in the rest. Germline V gene sequence: CDR1 LNHDA, CDR2 SQIVND (reference sequence). There are 18 residues in the CDR3. Trimming stripped 5 bases from V and 0 bases from J, with 20 bases between.

Of note for this clone: The CDR3 extends 3 residues past the end of the read, so its final part is completed from the germline J gene. The genes are TRBV15 and TRBJ2-5, with D possibly being TRBD2 (5 bases). With 1 base removed from V and 1 base from J, the gap between germline ends came to 13 bases. This CDR3 has 16 amino acids. From germline, CDR1 is LNHNV and CDR2 YYDKDF (reference sequence). CDR3 DNA (partial): TGTGCCACCAGCAGAGGGGGTAGCGAGGGCCAAGAGACC. Its protein is CATSRGGSEGQET. The full CDR3 protein is CATSRGGSEGQETQYF.

As concerns this clone: The read is 3 residues too short to cover the CDR3 end, so that end is filled in from the germline J gene. V gene TRBV19 combines with J gene TRBJ2-1; 9 positions match TRBD1. CDR1 and CDR2 (germline): LNHDA, SQIVND (reference sequence). The CDR3 consists of 16 residues. The J segment lost 7 bases and the V segment lost 1 base, leaving 8 bases of the junction unmatched. This chain's CDR3 is CASSIGVGTGRNEQFF. The covered CDR3 bases are TGTGCCAGTAGTATAGGAGTTGGGACAGGGAGAAATGAG.

To note about this clone: The read terminates 3 residues ahead of where the CDR3 ends, so the germline J gene completes it. V usage is TRBV2 and J usage is TRBJ1-2, with D perhaps matching TRBD1 (5 bases). The CDR3 is 13 amino acids. The germline V gene has CDR1 SNHLY and CDR2 FYNNEI. Partial CDR3 DNA: TGTGCCAGTACCGGGACTAGCGGGGTCGAC. This gives the protein CASTGTSGVD. The CDR3 as a whole reads CASTGTSGVDYTF.